The sequence of this TCR beta chain was determined in a study of regulatory T cells in long-lasting Graves disease. The study, taken as a whole, reports: The study found TRBV28, TRBJ1-2 and TRBJ2-5 favored in persistent disease.

The time point is: persistent/refractory GD, antithyroid drugs over 5 years with positive TRAb. Researchers made the TCR library from RNA that was extracted from PBMCs. Graves' disease diagnosis relied on American Thyroid Association guidelines. From an endocrinology department in Xi'an, China, came the patients. Notes on this clonotype: What it binds is not known.

With 7 bases removed from V and 4 bases from J, the gap between germline ends came to 19 bases. The germline gives CDR1 SQVTM, CDR2 ANQGSEA. The CDR3 totals 14 residues. Construction of TCR beta libraries relied on iRepertoire HTBI primers and on Arm-PCR targeting CDR3 regions. TCRdb processed the multiplex PCR reads anew with MiXCR; each CDR3 protein has one entry. The table has approximately 470,000 distinct CDR3 sequences, more than 20% seen once. Sequencing was performed on peripheral blood mononuclear cells (PBMCs), taken when the disease was refractory, from a patient treated with antithyroid drugs. This chain connects TRBV29-1 to TRBJ1-1; tentative D call: TRBD1 (5 bases). This TCR was sampled from a female donor with Graves disease. The CDR3 DNA is TGCAGCGCTGGACATCCCCAAGGCGGCACTGAAGCTTTCTTT. Translating gives CSAGHPQGGTEAFF.